This TCR beta chain came from a study of radiation and T cells in renal cell carcinoma. V was cut by 6 bases and J by 6 bases, with 24 bases left in between. CDR3 length equals 17 residues. Germline V gene data show CDR1 as SGHVS and CDR2 as FQNEAQ. The assay was immunoSEQ multiplex PCR, and TCRdb's table has in-frame clones only and misses some. The data show tens of thousands of clones, with just under 80% seen just once and more than 7% held by the top ten. Broader study findings: Top tumor clonotypes rose in blood 2 weeks post-radiation, then contracted.

This clone came up a few times. The antigen remains unidentified. As to time point: baseline pretreatment blood. The sample's treatment: 15 Gy SBRT to primary tumor, nephrectomy 4 weeks later. After SBRT, blood was collected at 2 and 4 weeks, plus baseline. The patient's renal cell carcinoma had clear cell pathology. Sample: blood, taken from a patient whose treatment included radiotherapy and nephrectomy. This clonotype originated in a man aged 55 to 70 with renal cell carcinoma. The genes are TRBV7-8 and TRBJ2-1; tentatively, D is TRBD2 (5 bases). CDR3 in DNA: TGTGCCAGCAGACCCAGCTATACTAGTCCGGTTTCCAATGAGCAGTTCTTC. It translates to CASRPSYTSPVSNEQFF.